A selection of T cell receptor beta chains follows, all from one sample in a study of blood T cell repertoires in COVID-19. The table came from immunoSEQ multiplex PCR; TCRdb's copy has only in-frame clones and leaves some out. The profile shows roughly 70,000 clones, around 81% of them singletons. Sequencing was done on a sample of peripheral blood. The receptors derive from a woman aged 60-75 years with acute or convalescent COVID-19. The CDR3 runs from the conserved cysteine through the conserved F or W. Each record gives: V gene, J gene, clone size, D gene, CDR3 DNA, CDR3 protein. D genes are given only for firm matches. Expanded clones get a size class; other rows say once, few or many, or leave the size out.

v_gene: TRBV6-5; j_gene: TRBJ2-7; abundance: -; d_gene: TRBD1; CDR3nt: TGTGCCAGCAGTTTAATTGGACAGGGCCACTACGAGCAGTACTTC; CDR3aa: CASSLIGQGHYEQYF
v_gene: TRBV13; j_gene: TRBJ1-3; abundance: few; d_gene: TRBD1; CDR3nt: TGTGCCAGCAGCAGAGGGACAGGGGGCCCTTCTGGAAACACCATATATTTT; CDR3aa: CASSRGTGGPSGNTIYF
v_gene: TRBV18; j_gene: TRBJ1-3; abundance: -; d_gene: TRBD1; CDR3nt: TGTGCCAGCTCAGCGACCGGGACAGGGTCAATTTCTGGAAACACCATATATTTT; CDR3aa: CASSATGTGSISGNTIYF
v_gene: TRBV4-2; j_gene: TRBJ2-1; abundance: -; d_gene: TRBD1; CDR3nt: TGTGCCAGCAGCCAAGATAGACAGGGGGCTTACAATGAGCAGTTCTTC; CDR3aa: CASSQDRQGAYNEQFF
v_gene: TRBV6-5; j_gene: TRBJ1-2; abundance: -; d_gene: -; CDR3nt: TGTGCCAGCTCCCGGGAGCGGTCGGCCTATGGCTACACCTTC; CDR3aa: CASSRERSAYGYTF
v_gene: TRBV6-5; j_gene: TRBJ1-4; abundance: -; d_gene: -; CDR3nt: TGTGCCAGCAGCCAACCCGTCGGGGCTAATGAAAAACTGTTTTTT; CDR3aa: CASSQPVGANEKLFF
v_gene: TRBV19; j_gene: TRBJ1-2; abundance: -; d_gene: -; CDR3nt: TGTGCCAGTAGTATAGGGGGGCGGAATGGCTACACCTTC; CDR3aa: CASSIGGRNGYTF
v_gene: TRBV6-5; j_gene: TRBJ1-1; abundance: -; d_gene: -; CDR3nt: TGTGCCAGCAGTTACTCGACCCCGGAGGGGAACACTGAAGCTTTCTTT; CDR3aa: CASSYSTPEGNTEAFF
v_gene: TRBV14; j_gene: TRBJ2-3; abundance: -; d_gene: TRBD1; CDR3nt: TGTGCCAGCAGCCAAGTTGGCTTCACAGGGGGGGATACGCAGTATTTT; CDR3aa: CASSQVGFTGGDTQYF
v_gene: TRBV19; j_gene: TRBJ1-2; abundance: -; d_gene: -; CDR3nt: TGTGCCAGTAGTATTAAGCAGGGCCTCTATGGCTACACCTTC; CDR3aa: CASSIKQGLYGYTF
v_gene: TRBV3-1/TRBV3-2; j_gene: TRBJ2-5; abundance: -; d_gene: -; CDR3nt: TGTGCCAGCATTAGGGGGGGCCAAGAATTCGGAGAGACCCAGTACTTC; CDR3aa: CASIRGGQEFGETQYF
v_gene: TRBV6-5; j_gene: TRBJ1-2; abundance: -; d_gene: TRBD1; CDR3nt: TGTGCCAGCAGTTACCAGGGGGCGCGGTATGGCTACACCTTC; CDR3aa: CASSYQGARYGYTF
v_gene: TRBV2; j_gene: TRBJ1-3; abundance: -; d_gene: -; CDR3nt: TGTGCCAGCAGTCCCTGGGGCGACTTTCTCTCTGGAAACACCATATATTTT; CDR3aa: CASSPWGDFLSGNTIYF
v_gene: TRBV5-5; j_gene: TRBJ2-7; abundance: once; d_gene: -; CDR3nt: TGTGCCAGCAGCGTGGAAACAGGGAGATGGAACGAGCAGTACTTC; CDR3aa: CASSVETGRWNEQYF
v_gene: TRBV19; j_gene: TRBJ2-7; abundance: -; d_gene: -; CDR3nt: TGTGCCAGTAGTGATACCAGGGACTCCTACGAGCAGTACTTC; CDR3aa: CASSDTRDSYEQYF
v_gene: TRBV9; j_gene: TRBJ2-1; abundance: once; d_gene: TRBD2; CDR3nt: TGTGCCAGCAGCGTAGAGGGTAGCGGGGTTAGTTACAATGAGCAGTTCTTC; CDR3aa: CASSVEGSGVSYNEQFF
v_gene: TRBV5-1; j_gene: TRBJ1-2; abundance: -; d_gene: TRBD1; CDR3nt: TGCGCCAGCAGCTCTACGACAGGGCCCCCTAACTATGGCTACACCTTC; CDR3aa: CASSSTTGPPNYGYTF
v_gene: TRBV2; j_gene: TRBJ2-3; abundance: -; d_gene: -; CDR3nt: TGTGCCAGCAGTGAAACTTTCCAGGGGGATACGCAGTATTTT; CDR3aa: CASSETFQGDTQYF
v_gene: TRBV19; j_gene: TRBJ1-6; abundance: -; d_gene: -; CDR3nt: TGTGCCAGTAGACATACTAGCGGGGGGCGCGGATCACCCCTCCACTTT; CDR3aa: CASRHTSGGRGSPLHF
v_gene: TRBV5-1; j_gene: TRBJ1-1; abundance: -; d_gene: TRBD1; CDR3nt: TGCGCCAGCAGCGAGGGACAGCAAACCTATGGGGCGAACACTGAAGCTTTCTTT; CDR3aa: CASSEGQQTYGANTEAFF
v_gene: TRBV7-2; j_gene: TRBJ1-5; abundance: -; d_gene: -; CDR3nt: TGTGCCAGCAGTCCGAGGGTGGAGAATCAGCCCCAGCATTTT; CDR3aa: CASSPRVENQPQHF
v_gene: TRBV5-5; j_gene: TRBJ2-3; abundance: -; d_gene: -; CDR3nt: TGTGCCAGCAGCTTGTATCCAACTAGCATGGGGACCACAGATACGCAGTATTTT; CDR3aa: CASSLYPTSMGTTDTQYF
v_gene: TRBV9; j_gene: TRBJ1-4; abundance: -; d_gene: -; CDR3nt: TGTGCCAGCAGCGTAGGTCGGGGTTTTCTTGATCGTGAAAAACTGTTTTTT; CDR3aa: CASSVGRGFLDREKLFF
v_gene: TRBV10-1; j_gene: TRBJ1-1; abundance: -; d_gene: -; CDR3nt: TGCGCCAGCAGCGAAGCCGGGAAGAACACTGAAGCTTTCTTT; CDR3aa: CASSEAGKNTEAFF
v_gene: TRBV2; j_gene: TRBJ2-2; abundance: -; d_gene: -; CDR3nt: TGTGCCAGCAGTGAAGAGGCGGTGGCCGGGGAGCTGTTTTTT; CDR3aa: CASSEEAVAGELFF
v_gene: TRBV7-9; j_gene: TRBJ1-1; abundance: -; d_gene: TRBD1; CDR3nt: TGTGCCAGCAGCCTTTACCCCCGGGACAGAAAAGCTTTCTTT; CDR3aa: CASSLYPRDRKAFF
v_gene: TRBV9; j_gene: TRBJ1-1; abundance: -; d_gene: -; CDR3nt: TGTGCCAGCAGCGTAGGTCCGTCCACTGAAGCTTTCTTT; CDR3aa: CASSVGPSTEAFF
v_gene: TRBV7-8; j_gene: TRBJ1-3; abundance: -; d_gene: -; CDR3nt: TGTGCCAGCAGTATAATACAGGGCTCTGGAAACACCATATATTTT; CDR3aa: CASSIIQGSGNTIYF
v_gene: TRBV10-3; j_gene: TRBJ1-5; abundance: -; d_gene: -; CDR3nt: TGTGCCATCGGGGCAGGGAAGGGCAATCAGCCCCAGCATTTT; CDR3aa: CAIGAGKGNQPQHF
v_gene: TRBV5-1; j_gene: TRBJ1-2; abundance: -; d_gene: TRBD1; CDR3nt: TGCGCCAGCAGGATTCTGGGACAGGCTAACTATGGCTACACCTTC; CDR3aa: CASRILGQANYGYTF
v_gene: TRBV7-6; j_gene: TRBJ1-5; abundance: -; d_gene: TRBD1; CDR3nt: TGTGCCAGCAGCTCCATGACAGGGGGGAGCAATCAGCCCCAGCATTTT; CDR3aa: CASSSMTGGSNQPQHF